These 11 T cell receptor beta chains originate from one sample sequenced in a study of CD8+ T cells in alopecia areata. Sequencing templates came from extracted RNA that was reverse transcribed into cDNA. Libraries were prepared by immunoSEQ multiplex PCR; TCRdb keeps only in-frame clonotypes and omits some of them. The sample contains roughly 150,000 clones, 55% of which appear only once. Sequencing was carried out using CD4+ T cells sorted from blood. The receptors originated from a human donor in good health.

The table lists this clone with a count of one. The V and J genes are TRBV30 and TRBJ1-1; no firm D call. This CDR3 contains 16 residues. Germline loops: CDR1 GTSNPN, CDR2 SVGIG (reference sequence). V lost 1 base and J lost 2, with 17 bases in between. CDR3 nucleotides: TGTGCCTGGAGTGCGGGAGTTCGTAGGGCTAACACTGAAGCTTTCTTT. It encodes CAWSAGVRRANTEAFF.

CDR3 DNA: TGTGCCAGCAGCCAAGTGACTAGCGGGATTGGTTTTGAGCAGTTCTTC. Translation gives CASSQVTSGIGFEQFF. The V call is TRBV4-2, the J call TRBJ2-1; TRBD2 matches 11 bases. V was pared by 1 base and J by 9 bases, with 8 bases of the junction left unmatched. The germline V gene encodes CDR1 LGHNA and CDR2 YNFKEQ. The CDR3 runs 16 residues.

The chain is built from TRBV2 and TRBJ1-2; D may be TRBD1 (5 bases). The V end lost 2 bases, the J end lost 7 bases, and 8 bases lay between the germline ends. Germline lookup yields CDR1 SNHLY and CDR2 FYNNEI. This CDR3 is built from 12 residues. CDR3 sequence: CASSEWQGGYTF. The CDR3 DNA reads TGTGCCAGCAGTGAATGGCAGGGTGGCTACACCTTC.

This clone was seen more than once but under ten times. J is TRBJ2-5 and V is TRBV10-2; no firm D call. CDR1 and CDR2 (germline): WSHSY, SAAADI. Trimming removed 8 bases at V and 6 bases at J, with 7 bases between. The CDR3 spans 10 residues. The CDR3 DNA is TGCGCCAGCCTTAGGCAGACCCAGTACTTC. Amino acid sequence: CASLRQTQYF.

V is TRBV29-1 and J is TRBJ2-7; 12 bases are shared with TRBD2. This CDR3 region has 14 residues. Germline-derived CDR1 and CDR2 are SQVTM and ANQGSEA. Unmatched junction bases numbered 2, after V lost 1 base and J lost 4 bases. CDR3 sequence: CSVEATSGRYEQYF. The DNA for the CDR3 is TGCAGCGTTGAAGCGACTAGCGGGAGATACGAGCAGTACTTC.

The chain employs TRBV9 and TRBJ2-2; D assignment may be TRBD1 or TRBD2 (6 bases each). Germline loops: CDR1 SGDLS, CDR2 YYNGEE. The CDR3 has 14 amino acids. V was shortened by 2 bases and J by 6 bases, with 11 bases between the two germline ends. The CDR3 reads CASSVEGGSGELFF. As DNA, the CDR3 is TGTGCCAGCAGCGTTGAGGGGGGCTCCGGGGAGCTGTTTTTT.

V is TRBV6-6 and J is TRBJ1-5, with D maybe TRBD1 (6 bases). V dropped 4 bases and J dropped 7 bases, with 14 bases sitting between them. The CDR3 is 14 residues long. Germline CDR1 reads MNHNY; CDR2 reads SVGAGI (reference sequence). The CDR3 bases are TGTGCCAGCAGTTCCACACAGGGTCTCCAGCCCCAGCATTTT. Translating gives CASSSTQGLQPQHF.

The chain carries TRBV6-1 and TRBJ2-5; no definite D call. Looked up from germline, CDR1 is MNHNS and CDR2 is SASEGT. V was pared by 3 bases and J by 4 bases, with 12 bases between. The CDR3 covers 14 residues. CDR3 nucleotides: TGTGCCAGCAGTGATGGGCGACCGGGAGAGACCCAGTACTTC. Amino acid sequence: CASSDGRPGETQYF.

The chain is built from TRBV6-6 and TRBJ2-3, with no clear D. Trimming took off 7 bases at V and 0 bases at J, with 8 bases between the two ends. This CDR3 spans 13 amino acids. Germline lookup yields CDR1 MNHNY and CDR2 SVGAGI (reference sequence). CDR3 loop: CASTQDSTDTQYF. The CDR3 DNA reads as TGTGCCAGCACCCAAGACAGCACAGATACGCAGTATTTT.

The chain is built from TRBV19 and TRBJ2-3; D is possibly TRBD2 (6 bases). The germline CDR1 and CDR2 sequences are LNHDA and SQIVND (reference sequence). The CDR3 runs to 13 residues. V shed 4 bases and J shed 3 bases, with 8 bases lying between them. The CDR3 loop reads CASSKAGTDTQYF. The DNA for the CDR3 is TGTGCCAGTAGTAAGGCGGGGACAGATACGCAGTATTTT.

This rearrangement joins TRBV7-2 to TRBJ1-5; D uncertain. With 4 bases removed from V and 4 bases from J, the gap between germline ends came to 11 bases. Germline-derived CDR1 and CDR2 are SGHTA and FQGNSA. This CDR3 spans 14 amino acids. The CDR3 region has the DNA TGTGCCAGCAGCTCGGACGGCTTGAATCAGCCCCAGCATTTT. The encoded protein is CASSSDGLNQPQHF. The entire variable domain, with the rest obtained from reference TRBV7-2 and TRBJ1-5, is as follows: GAGVSQSPSNKVTEKGKDVELRCDPISGHTALYWYRQSLGQGLEFLIYFQGNSAPDKSGLPSDRFSAERTGGSVSTLTIQRTQQEDSAVYLCASSSDGLNQPQHFGDGTRLSIL.